This T cell receptor beta chain originates from a study of shared T cell receptors in the human thymus. Clones were sequenced by immunoSEQ multiplex PCR, and TCRdb holds only the in-frame ones, with some missing. Of about 660,000 clones in the sample, more than 75% were seen once. The CDR3 totals 15 residues. Germline V gene sequence: CDR1 LGHNA, CDR2 YNFKEQ. J gave up 4 bases and V 0 bases, and 5 bases lay outside the gene matches. The sample was also linked to a second study, of human thymus T cells. That source notes: Resections removed during corrective heart surgery provided the thymus tissue used. An apparent bias in V and J gene usage was seen in thymic and blood repertoires.

The rearrangement links TRBV4-2 to TRBJ2-7; 8 nucleotides align to TRBD2. The receptor was derived from a boy under three years old with a congenital heart defect. Material: thymocytes. This CDR3 is CASSQDERGRYEQYF. CDR3 coding DNA: TGTGCCAGCAGCCAAGACGAGCGGGGGCGGTACGAGCAGTACTTC.